What follows are 13 T cell receptor beta chains derived from one specimen sequenced in a study of T cell responses to AZD1222 COVID-19 vaccine. Sequencing was performed with immunoSEQ multiplex PCR; in TCRdb, only in-frame clones are kept and a portion is missing. Of around 110,000 clones in the sample, 65% to 85% were seen once. The sample in question was peripheral blood, obtained on day 0 of AZD1222 vaccination. Every receptor here comes from an adult in good health.

The V gene is TRBV5-1, the J gene TRBJ2-3, with 7 bases identical to TRBD2. The CDR3 is 12 residues long. After removal of 4 bases from V and 11 bases from J, the junction contained 7 bases not matched to a gene. Germline CDR1 and CDR2: SGHRS and YFSETQ. The DNA for the CDR3 is TGCGCCAGCAGCGAAGCGCCGGGGGGGCAGTATTTT. Its protein product is CASSEAPGGQYF.

This clone was observed a few times. The J gene is TRBJ2-3, the V gene TRBV5-5; 15 bases line up with TRBD2. V dropped 1 base and J dropped 2; count of bases not matched to a gene: 5. Per germline, CDR1 SGHKS and CDR2 YYEKEE (reference sequence). This CDR3 has 18 residues. CDR3 sequence (DNA): TGTGCCAGCAGCTTGATGGGACTAGCGGGAGGTTTCACAGATACGCAGTATTTT. It codes for CASSLMGLAGGFTDTQYF. Using reference TRBV5-5 and TRBJ2-3 for the parts outside the CDR3, the full variable domain is DAGVTQSPTHLIKTRGQQVTLRCSPISGHKSVSWYQQVLGQGPQFIFQYYEKEERGRGNFPDRFSARQFPNYSSELNVNALLLGDSALYLCASSLMGLAGGFTDTQYFGPGTRLTVL.

The gene calls are TRBV9 and TRBJ1-2; D remains ambiguous. CDR3 length: 11 amino acids. V was cut by 6 bases and J by 0 bases, with 3 bases left in between. From germline, CDR1 is SGDLS and CDR2 YYNGEE. Here the CDR3 reads CASMANYGYTF. For the CDR3, the DNA is TGTGCCAGCATGGCTAACTATGGCTACACCTTC.

The V and J genes are TRBV9 and TRBJ1-1; 7 bases fit TRBD1. Germline loops: CDR1 SGDLS, CDR2 YYNGEE. The J segment lost 8 bases and the V segment lost 0 bases, leaving 10 bases of the junction unmatched. The length of the CDR3 is 15 residues. CDR3 sequence: CASSVVIGGTSEAFF. CDR3 in DNA: TGTGCCAGCAGCGTAGTAATAGGGGGCACGAGCGAAGCTTTCTTT. Full variable domain (outside the CDR3, taken from reference TRBV9 and TRBJ1-1): DSGVTQTPKHLITATGQRVTLRCSPRSGDLSVYWYQQSLDQGLQFLIQYYNGEERAKGNILERFSAQQFPDLHSELNLSSLELGDSALYFCASSVVIGGTSEAFFGQGTRLTVV.

This chain joins TRBV5-1 and TRBJ2-7, with 9 bases fitting TRBD2. CDR1 and CDR2 (germline): SGHRS, YFSETQ. CDR3 length: 16 residues. V was pared by 0 bases and J by 7 bases, with 11 bases of the junction left unmatched. The chain's CDR3 is CASSLEGVAGVEEQYF. The CDR3 region has the DNA TGCGCCAGCAGCTTGGAGGGGGTAGCGGGAGTAGAAGAGCAGTACTTC.

This clone occurred once. The V and J genes are TRBV5-1 and TRBJ2-1, with TRBD2 identical over 8 bases. Germline V gives CDR1 SGHRS, CDR2 YFSETQ. This CDR3 is 15 amino acids long. Trimming took 4 bases from V and 2 from J; bases not matched to a gene: 5. CDR3 sequence reads: CASSPERGTYNEQFF. DNA of the CDR3: TGCGCCAGCAGCCCGGAGCGGGGGACCTACAATGAGCAGTTCTTC.

This CDR3 reads CASSDPGRTEAFF. CDR3 coding DNA: TGTGCCAGCAGTGACCCGGGAAGGACTGAAGCTTTCTTT. This chain links TRBV6-4 with TRBJ1-1; D is ambiguous. This CDR3 is built from 13 residues. Trimming shortened V by 2 bases and J by 5 bases, and 9 bases separated the two germline ends. The germline CDR1 and CDR2 sequences are MRHNA and SNTAGT.

The chain carries TRBV6-2 or TRBV6-3 and TRBJ1-1; no firm D call. The CDR3 is 12 amino acids. Germline V gene data show CDR1 as MNHEY and CDR2 as SVGEGT. V was pared by 0 bases and J by 8 bases, with 7 bases between. The DNA for the CDR3 is TGTGCCAGCAGTTACTCCAAGAGAGAAGCTTTCTTT. Protein: CASSYSKREAFF.

V is TRBV27 and J is TRBJ1-5, with 9 bases aligning to TRBD1. This CDR3 is 14 amino acids long. V was clipped by 6 bases and J by 4 bases; unmatched bases: 4. Germline V lookup: CDR1 MNHEY, CDR2 SMNVEV (reference sequence). The CDR3 sequence: CASRTGGENQPQHF. CDR3 DNA: TGTGCCAGCAGGACAGGGGGGGAAAATCAGCCCCAGCATTTT.

The gene calls are TRBV6-1 and TRBJ2-3, with 12 positions matching TRBD2. V was pared by 3 bases and J by 6 bases, with 7 bases of the junction left unmatched. The CDR3 is 16 amino acids. The V gene's germline CDR1 is MNHNS and CDR2 SASEGT. CDR3 residues: CASSEGLAGMMDTQYF. Here the CDR3 DNA reads TGTGCCAGCAGTGAGGGACTAGCGGGTATGATGGATACGCAGTATTTT.

The gene calls are TRBV6-1 and TRBJ1-5; D call uncertain. The CDR3 consists of 13 residues. CDR1 is MNHNS and CDR2 is SASEGT in the germline V gene. Trimming took off 2 bases at V and 7 bases at J, with 9 bases between the two ends. CDR3 sequence: CASSERLGQPQHF. The CDR3 nucleotides read TGTGCCAGCAGTGAAAGATTGGGGCAGCCCCAGCATTTT.

V usage is TRBV12-3 or TRBV12-4 and J usage is TRBJ1-1; D unresolved. This CDR3 is 13 amino acids long. V lost 7 bases and J 5 bases, leaving 14 bases between the germline ends. In DNA, the CDR3 is TGTGCCAGCATTCCGGCCGTATCGACTGAAGCTTTCTTT. It is translated as CASIPAVSTEAFF.

The rearrangement uses TRBV30 and TRBJ1-6, with TRBD1 as a possible D gene (5 bases). Germline-derived CDR1 and CDR2 are GTSNPN and SVGIG (reference sequence). Between the trimmed V and J ends, which lost 4 bases and 7 bases, there was a span of 17 bases. The CDR3 is 15 amino acids. CDR3 in DNA: TGTGCCTGGACCGGTCCCCAGGGACTGAATTCACCCCTCCACTTT. Protein: CAWTGPQGLNSPLHF.